This entry concerns a single T cell receptor (beta chain). These data originate in a study of shared clonotypes between healthy human individuals. The CDR3 is 13 amino acids. V was pared by 4 bases and J by 5 bases, with 9 bases between. Germline loops: CDR1 SGHNT, CDR2 YYREEE (reference sequence). Some clones are missing from TCRdb's copy, which holds only in-frame ones; the method was immunoSEQ multiplex PCR. This sample has 550,000 to 700,000 clones, with around 73% found just once. This TCR derives from a woman younger than 45 in good health. The sample consisted of memory CD4+ T cells sorted from blood. Indicated subset: CD45RA-negative fraction. The chain is built from TRBV5-4 and TRBJ2-2; D gene ambiguous. The CDR3 spells CASSVDPTGELFF. The DNA of the CDR3 is TGTGCCAGCAGCGTCGATCCTACCGGGGAGCTGTTTTTT.